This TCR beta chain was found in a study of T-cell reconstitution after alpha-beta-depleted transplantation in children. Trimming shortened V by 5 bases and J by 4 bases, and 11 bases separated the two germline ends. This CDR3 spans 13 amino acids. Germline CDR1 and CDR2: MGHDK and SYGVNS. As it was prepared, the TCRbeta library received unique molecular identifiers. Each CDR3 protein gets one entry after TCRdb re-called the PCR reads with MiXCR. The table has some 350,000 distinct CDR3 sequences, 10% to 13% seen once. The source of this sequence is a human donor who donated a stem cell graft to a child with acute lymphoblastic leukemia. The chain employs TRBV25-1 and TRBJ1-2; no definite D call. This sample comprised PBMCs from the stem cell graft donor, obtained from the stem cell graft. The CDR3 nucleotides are TGTGCCAGCAGTAAAGGCCGGCTCTATGGCTACACCTTC. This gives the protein CASSKGRLYGYTF.